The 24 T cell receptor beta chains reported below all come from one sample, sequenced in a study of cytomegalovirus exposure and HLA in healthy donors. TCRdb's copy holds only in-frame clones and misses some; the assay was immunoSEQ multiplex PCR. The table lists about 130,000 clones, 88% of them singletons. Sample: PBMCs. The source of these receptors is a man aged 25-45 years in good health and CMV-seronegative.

Here the CDR3 reads CASSLWGLAGGGLQETQYF. CDR3 coding DNA: TGTGCCAGCAGTTTATGGGGGCTAGCGGGAGGGGGGTTACAAGAGACCCAGTACTTC. J is TRBJ2-5 and V is TRBV27; 12 nucleotides line up with TRBD2. Germline CDR1 MNHEY, CDR2 SMNVEV (reference sequence). This CDR3 spans 19 amino acids. J lost 2 bases, V lost 1 base, and 11 bases had no gene match.

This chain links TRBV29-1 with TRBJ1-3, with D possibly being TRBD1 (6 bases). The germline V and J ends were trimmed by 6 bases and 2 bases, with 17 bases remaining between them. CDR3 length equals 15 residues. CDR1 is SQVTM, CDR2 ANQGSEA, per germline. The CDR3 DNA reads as TGCAGCGTAACCGGGACACCAAACACTGGAAACACCATATATTTT. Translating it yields CSVTGTPNTGNTIYF.

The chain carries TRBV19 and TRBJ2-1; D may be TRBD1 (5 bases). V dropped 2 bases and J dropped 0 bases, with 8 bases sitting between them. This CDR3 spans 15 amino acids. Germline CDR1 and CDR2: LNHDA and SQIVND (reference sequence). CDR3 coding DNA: TGTGCCAGTAGTATAAGGGGAAGCTCCTACAATGAGCAGTTCTTC. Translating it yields CASSIRGSSYNEQFF.

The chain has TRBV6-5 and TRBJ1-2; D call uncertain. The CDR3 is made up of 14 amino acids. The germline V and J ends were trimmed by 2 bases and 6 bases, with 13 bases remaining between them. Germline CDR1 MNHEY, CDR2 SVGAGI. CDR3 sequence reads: CASSYSPGKNGYTF. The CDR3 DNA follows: TGTGCCAGCAGTTACAGCCCGGGGAAGAATGGCTACACCTTC.

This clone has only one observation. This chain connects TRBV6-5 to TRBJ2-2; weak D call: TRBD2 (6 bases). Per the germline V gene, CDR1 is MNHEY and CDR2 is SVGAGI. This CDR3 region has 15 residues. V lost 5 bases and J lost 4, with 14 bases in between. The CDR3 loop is CASSNRESGTGELFF. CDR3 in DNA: TGTGCCAGCAGTAACCGGGAGTCGGGCACCGGGGAGCTGTTTTTT.

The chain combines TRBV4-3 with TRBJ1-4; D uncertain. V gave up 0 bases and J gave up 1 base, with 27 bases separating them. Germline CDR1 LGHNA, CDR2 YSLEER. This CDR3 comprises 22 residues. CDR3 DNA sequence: TGCGCCAGCAGCCAAGATATAGTGGCGCGGGATGGGAGCAGGAGAACTAATGAAAAACTGTTTTTT. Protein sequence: CASSQDIVARDGSRRTNEKLFF.

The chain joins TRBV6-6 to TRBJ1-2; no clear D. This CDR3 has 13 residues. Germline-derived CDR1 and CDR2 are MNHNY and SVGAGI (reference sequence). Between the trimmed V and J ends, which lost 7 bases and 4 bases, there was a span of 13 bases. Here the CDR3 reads CASTNTEVYGYTF. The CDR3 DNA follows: TGTGCCAGCACCAATACTGAGGTCTATGGCTACACCTTC.

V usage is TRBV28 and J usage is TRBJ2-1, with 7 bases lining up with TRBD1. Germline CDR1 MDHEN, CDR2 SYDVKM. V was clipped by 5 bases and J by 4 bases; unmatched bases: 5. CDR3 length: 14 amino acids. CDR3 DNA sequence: TGTGCCAGCAGTGACAGGGCTCTTTACAATGAGCAGTTCTTC. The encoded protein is CASSDRALYNEQFF.

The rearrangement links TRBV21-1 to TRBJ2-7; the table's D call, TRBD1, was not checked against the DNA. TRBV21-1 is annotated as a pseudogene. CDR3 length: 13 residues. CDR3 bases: TGTGCCAGCAGCAAAAGGAGAGGGGGCGAGCAGTACTTC. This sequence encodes CASSKRRGGEQYF.

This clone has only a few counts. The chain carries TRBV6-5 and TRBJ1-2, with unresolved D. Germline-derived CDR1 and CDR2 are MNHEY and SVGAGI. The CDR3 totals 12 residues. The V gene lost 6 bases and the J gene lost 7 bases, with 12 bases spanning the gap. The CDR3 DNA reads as TGTGCCAGCAGGTCAACAGATGGTGGCTACACCTTC. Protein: CASRSTDGGYTF.

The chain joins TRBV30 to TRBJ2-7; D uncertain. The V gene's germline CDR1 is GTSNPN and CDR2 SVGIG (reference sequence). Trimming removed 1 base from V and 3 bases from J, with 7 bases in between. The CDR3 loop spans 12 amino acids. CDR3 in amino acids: CAWSDTDYEQYF. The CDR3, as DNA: TGTGCCTGGAGTGACACAGACTACGAGCAGTACTTC.

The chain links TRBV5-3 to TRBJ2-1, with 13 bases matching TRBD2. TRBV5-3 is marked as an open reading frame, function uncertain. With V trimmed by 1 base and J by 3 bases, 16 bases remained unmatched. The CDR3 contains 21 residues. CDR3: CARSLLQVLAGGNLYYNEQFF. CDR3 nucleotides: TGTGCCAGAAGCTTGCTACAAGTACTAGCGGGAGGGAATCTCTACTACAATGAGCAGTTCTTC.

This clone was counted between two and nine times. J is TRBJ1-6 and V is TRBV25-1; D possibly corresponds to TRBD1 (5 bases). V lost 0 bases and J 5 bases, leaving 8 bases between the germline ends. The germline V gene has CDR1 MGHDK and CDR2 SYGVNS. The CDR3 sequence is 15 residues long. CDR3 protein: CASSEYRGDNSPLHF. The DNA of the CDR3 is TGTGCCAGCAGTGAATATCGGGGGGATAATTCACCCCTCCACTTT.

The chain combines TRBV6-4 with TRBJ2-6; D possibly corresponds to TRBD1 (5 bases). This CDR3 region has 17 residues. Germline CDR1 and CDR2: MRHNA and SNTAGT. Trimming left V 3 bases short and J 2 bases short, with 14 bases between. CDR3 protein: CASSEGAGITGANVLTF. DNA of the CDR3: TGTGCCAGCAGTGAAGGGGCAGGGATCACTGGGGCCAACGTCCTGACTTTC.

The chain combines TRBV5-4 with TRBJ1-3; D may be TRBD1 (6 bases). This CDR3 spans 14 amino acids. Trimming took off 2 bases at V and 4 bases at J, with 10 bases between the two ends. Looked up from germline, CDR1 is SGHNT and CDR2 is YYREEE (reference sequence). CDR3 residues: CASSFTGTGNTIYF. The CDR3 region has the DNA TGTGCCAGCAGCTTCACAGGGACAGGAAACACCATATATTTT.

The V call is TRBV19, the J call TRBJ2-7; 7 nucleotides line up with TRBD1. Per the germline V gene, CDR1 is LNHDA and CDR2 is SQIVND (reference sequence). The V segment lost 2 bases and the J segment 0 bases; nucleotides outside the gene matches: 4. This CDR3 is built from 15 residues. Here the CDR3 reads CASSIHRGHSYEQYF. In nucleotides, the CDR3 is TGTGCCAGTAGTATACACAGGGGCCACTCCTACGAGCAGTACTTC.

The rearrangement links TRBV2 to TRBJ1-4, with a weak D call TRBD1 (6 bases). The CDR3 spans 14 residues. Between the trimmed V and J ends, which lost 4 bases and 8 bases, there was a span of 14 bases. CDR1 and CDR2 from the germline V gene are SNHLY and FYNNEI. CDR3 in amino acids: CASSVGAKREKLFF. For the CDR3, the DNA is TGTGCCAGCAGTGTGGGGGCCAAGAGGGAAAAACTGTTTTTT.

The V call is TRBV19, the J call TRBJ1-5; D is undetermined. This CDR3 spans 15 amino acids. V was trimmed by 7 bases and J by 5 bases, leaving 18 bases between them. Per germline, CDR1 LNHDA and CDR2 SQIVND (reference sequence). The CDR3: CASTLRPGVYQPQHF. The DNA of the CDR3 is TGTGCCAGTACCCTTCGGCCAGGCGTTTATCAGCCCCAGCATTTT.

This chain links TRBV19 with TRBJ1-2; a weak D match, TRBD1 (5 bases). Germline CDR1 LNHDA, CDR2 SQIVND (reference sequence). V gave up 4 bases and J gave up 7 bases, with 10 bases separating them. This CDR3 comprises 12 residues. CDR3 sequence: CASSKFGGGYTF. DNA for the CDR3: TGTGCCAGTAGTAAGTTCGGGGGTGGCTACACCTTC.

For the CDR3, the DNA is TGTGCCAGCAGTCGGGGAGGGCCCGGGGAGCTGTTTTTT. Protein: CASSRGGPGELFF. The V gene is TRBV6-5, the J gene TRBJ2-2; 7 bases agree with TRBD2. Germline V CDR1 and CDR2: MNHEY, SVGAGI. The length of the CDR3 is 13 residues. Unmatched junction bases numbered 3, after V lost 5 bases and J lost 6 bases.

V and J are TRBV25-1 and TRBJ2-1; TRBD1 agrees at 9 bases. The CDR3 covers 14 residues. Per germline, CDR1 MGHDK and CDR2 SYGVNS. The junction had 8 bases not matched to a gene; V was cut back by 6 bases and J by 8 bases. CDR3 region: CASRGDRASDEQFF. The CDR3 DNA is TGTGCCAGCAGAGGGGACAGGGCTTCTGATGAGCAGTTCTTC.

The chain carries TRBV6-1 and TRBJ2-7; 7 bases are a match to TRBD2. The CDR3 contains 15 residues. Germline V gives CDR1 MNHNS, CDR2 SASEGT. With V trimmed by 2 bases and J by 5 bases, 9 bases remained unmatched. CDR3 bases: TGTGCCAGCAGTGAACTCTGGCGGGAGAGGCACGAGCAGTACTTC. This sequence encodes CASSELWRERHEQYF.

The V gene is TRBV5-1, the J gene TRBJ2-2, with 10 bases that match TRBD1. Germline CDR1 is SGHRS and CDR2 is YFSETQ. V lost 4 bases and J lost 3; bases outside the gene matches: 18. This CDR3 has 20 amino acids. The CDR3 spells CASSPAGQGVLRPYTGELFF. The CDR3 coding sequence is TGCGCCAGCAGCCCCGCCGGACAGGGGGTGCTCAGGCCCTACACCGGGGAGCTGTTTTTT.

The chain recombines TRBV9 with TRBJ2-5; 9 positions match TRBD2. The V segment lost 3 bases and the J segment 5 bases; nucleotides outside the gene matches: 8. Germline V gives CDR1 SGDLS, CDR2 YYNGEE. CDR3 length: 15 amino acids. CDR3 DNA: TGTGCCAGCAGCGCAACCGGGACTAGCCGGGAGACCCAGTACTTC. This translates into CASSATGTSRETQYF. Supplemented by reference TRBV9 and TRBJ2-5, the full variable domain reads DSGVTQTPKHLITATGQRVTLRCSPRSGDLSVYWYQQSLDQGLQFLIQYYNGEERAKGNILERFSAQQFPDLHSELNLSSLELGDSALYFCASSATGTSRETQYFGPGTRLLVL.